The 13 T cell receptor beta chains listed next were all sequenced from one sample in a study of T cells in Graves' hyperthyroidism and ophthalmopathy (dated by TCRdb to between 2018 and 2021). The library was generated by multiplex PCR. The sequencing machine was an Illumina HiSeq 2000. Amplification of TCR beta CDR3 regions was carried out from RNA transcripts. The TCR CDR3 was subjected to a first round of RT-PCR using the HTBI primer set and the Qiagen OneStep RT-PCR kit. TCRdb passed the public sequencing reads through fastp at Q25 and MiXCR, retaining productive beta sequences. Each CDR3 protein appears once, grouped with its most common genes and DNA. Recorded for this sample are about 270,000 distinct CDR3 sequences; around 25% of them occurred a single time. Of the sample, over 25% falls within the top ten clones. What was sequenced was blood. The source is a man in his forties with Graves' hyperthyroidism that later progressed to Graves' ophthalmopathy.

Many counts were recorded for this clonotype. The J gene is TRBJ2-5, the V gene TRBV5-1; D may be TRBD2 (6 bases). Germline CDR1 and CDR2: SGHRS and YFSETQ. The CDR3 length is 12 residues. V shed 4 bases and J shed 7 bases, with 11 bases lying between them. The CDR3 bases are TGCGCCAGCAGCAGGGAGGAGGGGACCCAGTACTTC. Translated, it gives CASSREEGTQYF.

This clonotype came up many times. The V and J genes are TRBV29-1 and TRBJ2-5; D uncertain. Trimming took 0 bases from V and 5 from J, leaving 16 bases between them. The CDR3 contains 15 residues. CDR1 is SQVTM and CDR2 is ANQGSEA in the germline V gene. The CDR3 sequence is CSVEDFTASWETQYF. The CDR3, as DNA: TGCAGCGTTGAAGATTTTACAGCTTCTTGGGAGACCCAGTACTTC. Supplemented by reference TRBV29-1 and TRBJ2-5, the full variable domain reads SAVISQKPSRDICQRGTSLTIQCQVDSQVTMMFWYRQQPGQSLTLIATANQGSEATYESGFVIDKFPISRPNLTFSTLTVSNMSPEDSSIYLCSVEDFTASWETQYFGPGTRLLVL.

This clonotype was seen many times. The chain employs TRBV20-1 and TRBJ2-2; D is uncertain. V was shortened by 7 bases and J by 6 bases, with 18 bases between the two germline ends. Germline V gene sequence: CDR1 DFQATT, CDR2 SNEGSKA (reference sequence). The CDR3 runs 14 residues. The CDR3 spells CSVKSLDFAGELFF. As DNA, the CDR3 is TGCAGTGTCAAGAGTCTAGATTTTGCCGGGGAGCTGTTTTTT.

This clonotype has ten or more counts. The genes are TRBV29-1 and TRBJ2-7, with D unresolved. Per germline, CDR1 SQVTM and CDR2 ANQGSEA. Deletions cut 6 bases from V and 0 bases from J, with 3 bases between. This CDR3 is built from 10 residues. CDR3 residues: CSVLSYEQYF. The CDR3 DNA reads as TGCAGCGTACTCTCCTACGAGCAGTACTTC.

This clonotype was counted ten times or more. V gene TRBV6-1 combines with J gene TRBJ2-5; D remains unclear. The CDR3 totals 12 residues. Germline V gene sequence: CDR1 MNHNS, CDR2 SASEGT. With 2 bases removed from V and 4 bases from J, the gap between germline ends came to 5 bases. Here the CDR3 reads CASSEQRETQYF. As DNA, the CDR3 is TGTGCCAGCAGTGAACAAAGAGAGACCCAGTACTTC.

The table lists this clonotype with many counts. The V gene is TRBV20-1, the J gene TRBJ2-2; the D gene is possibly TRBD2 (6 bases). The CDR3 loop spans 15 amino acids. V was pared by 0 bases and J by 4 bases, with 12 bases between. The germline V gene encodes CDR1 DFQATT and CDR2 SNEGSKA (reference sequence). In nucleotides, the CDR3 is TGCAGTGCTAGAGATCAAGGAGGGATCACCGGGGAGCTGTTTTTT. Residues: CSARDQGGITGELFF.

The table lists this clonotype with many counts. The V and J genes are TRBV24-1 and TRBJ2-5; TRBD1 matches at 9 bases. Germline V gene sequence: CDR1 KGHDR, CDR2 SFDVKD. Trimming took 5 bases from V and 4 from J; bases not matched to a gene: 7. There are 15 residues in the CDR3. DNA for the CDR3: TGTGCCACCAGTGCCGGGACAGGGCGAATAGAGACCCAGTACTTC. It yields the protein CATSAGTGRIETQYF.

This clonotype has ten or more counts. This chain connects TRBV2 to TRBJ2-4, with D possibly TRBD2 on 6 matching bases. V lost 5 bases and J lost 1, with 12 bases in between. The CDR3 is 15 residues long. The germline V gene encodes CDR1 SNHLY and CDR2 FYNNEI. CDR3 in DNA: TGTGCCAGCAGTCCGCGGGATGTGGCCAAAAACATTCAGTACTTC. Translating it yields CASSPRDVAKNIQYF. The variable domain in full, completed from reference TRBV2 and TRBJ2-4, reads EPEVTQTPSHQVTQMGQEVILRCVPISNHLYFYWYRQILGQKVEFLVSFYNNEISEKSEIFDDQFSVERPDGSNFTLKIRSTKLEDSAMYFCASSPRDVAKNIQYFGAGTRLSVL.

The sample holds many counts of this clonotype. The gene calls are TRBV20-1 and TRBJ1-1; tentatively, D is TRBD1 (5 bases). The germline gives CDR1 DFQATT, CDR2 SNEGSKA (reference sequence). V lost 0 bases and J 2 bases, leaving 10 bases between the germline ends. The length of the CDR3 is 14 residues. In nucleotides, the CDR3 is TGCAGTGCTAGAGACGGGACGGTAAACACTGAAGCTTTCTTT. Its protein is CSARDGTVNTEAFF.

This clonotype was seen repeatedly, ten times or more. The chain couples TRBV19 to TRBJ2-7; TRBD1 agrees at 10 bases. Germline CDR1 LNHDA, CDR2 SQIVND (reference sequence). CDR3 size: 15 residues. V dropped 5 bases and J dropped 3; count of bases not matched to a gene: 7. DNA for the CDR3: TGTGCCAGTAGTGGCGCCGGGACAGGGGTCTACGAGCAGTACTTC. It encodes CASSGAGTGVYEQYF.

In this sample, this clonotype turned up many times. The CDR3 region has the DNA TGCGCCAGCAGCTCCGGGGGAGCAGAAGAGACCCAGTACTTC. It yields the protein CASSSGGAEETQYF. This rearrangement joins TRBV5-1 to TRBJ2-5, with D tentatively TRBD2 (6 bases). Germline values: CDR1 SGHRS, CDR2 YFSETQ. The CDR3 runs to 14 residues. V was pared by 3 bases and J by 3 bases, with 12 bases between.

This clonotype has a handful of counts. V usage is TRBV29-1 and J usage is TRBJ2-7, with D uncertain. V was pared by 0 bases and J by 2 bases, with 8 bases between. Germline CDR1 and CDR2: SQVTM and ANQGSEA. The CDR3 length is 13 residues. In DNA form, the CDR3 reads TGCAGCGTTGAAGATGCAAGAACCTACGAGCAGTACTTC. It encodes CSVEDARTYEQYF.

The CDR3 loop is CSGRQGNTEAFF. CDR3 DNA: TGCAGCGGCAGACAGGGGAACACTGAAGCTTTCTTT. The V call is TRBV29-1, the J call TRBJ1-1, with 7 bases that match TRBD1. Germline CDR1 is SQVTM and CDR2 is ANQGSEA. The CDR3 length is 12 residues. With V trimmed by 7 bases and J by 1 base, 3 bases remained unmatched.